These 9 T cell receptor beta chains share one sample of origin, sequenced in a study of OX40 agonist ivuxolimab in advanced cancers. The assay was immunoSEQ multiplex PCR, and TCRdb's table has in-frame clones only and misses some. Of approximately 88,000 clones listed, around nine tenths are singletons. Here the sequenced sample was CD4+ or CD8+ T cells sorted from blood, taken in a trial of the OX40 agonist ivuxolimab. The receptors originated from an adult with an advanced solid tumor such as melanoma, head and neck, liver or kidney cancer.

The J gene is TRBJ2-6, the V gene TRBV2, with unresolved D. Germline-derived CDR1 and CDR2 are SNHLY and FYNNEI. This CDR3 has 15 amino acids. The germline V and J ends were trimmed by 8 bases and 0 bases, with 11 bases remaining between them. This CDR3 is CASREARSGANVLTF. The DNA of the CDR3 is TGTGCCAGCCGCGAGGCGCGCTCTGGGGCCAACGTCCTGACTTTC.

The chain's CDR3 is CASTRGGGSIDEQYF. The CDR3 DNA is TGTGCCAGCACCCGTGGGGGCGGGAGCATCGACGAGCAGTACTTC. The rearrangement uses TRBV7-9 and TRBJ2-7, with D possibly matching TRBD2 (7 bases). Trimming shortened V by 7 bases and J by 5 bases, and 21 bases separated the two germline ends. The CDR3 is 15 residues long. Germline-derived CDR1 and CDR2 are SEHNR and FQNEAQ (reference sequence).

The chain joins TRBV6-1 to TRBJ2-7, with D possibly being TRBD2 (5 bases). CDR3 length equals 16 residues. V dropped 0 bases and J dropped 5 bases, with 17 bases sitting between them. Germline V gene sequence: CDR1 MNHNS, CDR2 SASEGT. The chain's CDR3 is CASSEAASLEADEQYF. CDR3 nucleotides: TGTGCCAGCAGTGAAGCGGCCAGCCTGGAAGCGGACGAGCAGTACTTC.

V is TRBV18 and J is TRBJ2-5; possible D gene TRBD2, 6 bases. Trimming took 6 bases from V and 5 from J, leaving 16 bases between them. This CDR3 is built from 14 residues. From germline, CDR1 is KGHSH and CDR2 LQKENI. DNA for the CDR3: TGTGCCAGCTCTACAATCCAAAGCGGGGAGACCCAGTACTTC. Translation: CASSTIQSGETQYF.

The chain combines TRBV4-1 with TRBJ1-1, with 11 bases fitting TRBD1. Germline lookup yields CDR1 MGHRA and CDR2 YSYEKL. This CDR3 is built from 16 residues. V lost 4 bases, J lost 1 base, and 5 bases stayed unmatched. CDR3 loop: CASSRGTGGTNTEAFF. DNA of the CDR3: TGCGCCAGCAGCCGTGGGACAGGGGGGACGAACACTGAAGCTTTCTTT.

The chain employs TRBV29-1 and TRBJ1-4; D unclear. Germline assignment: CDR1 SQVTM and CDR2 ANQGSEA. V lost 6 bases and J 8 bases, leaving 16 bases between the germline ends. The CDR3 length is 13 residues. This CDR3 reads CSVQVGLREKLFF. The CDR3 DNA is TGCAGCGTCCAGGTTGGATTGCGAGAAAAACTGTTTTTT.

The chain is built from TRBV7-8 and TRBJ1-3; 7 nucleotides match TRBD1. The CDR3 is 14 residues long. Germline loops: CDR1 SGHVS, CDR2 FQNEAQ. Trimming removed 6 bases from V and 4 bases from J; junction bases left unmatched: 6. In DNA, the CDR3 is TGTGCCAGCAGTCCAGGGGGATACGGAAACACCATATATTTT. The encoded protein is CASSPGGYGNTIYF.

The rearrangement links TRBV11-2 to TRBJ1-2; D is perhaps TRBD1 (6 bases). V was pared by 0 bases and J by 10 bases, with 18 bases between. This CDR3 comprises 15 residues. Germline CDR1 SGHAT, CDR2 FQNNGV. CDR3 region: CASSLERTRGVIYTF. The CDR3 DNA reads TGTGCCAGCAGCTTAGAAAGGACTAGGGGGGTAATCTACACCTTC.

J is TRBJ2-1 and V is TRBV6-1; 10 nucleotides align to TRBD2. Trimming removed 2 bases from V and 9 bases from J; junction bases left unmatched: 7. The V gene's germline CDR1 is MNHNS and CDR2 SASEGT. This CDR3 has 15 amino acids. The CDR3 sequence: CASSESSGSLGEQFF. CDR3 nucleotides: TGTGCCAGCAGTGAATCTAGCGGGAGCCTAGGTGAGCAGTTCTTC.